The 26 T cell receptor beta chains presented below share a single source sample, sequenced in a study of blood T cell repertoires in COVID-19 (dated by TCRdb to the early 2020s). Libraries were constructed by the immunoSEQ multiplex PCR assay. Drawn from immuneACCESS, this table holds only the in-frame rearrangements with V and J called that TCRdb kept. Clones are partly lost; checked studies trace under half to an unresolved V gene and leave the rest unexplained. The sample table holds a few hundred thousand clones, of which around 87% were seen once. 1% of the sample goes to the ten largest clones. Sequencing was carried out using peripheral blood. The source is a middle-aged man with active or convalescent COVID-19.

This chain links TRBV6-5 with TRBJ1-5; the match to TRBD1 covers 9 bases. The CDR3 is made up of 14 amino acids. Germline assignment: CDR1 MNHEY and CDR2 SVGAGI. Trimming cost V 8 bases and J 5 bases; bases outside gene matches: 7. This CDR3 is CASQGDRAYQPQHF. DNA of the CDR3: TGTGCCAGCCAAGGGGACAGGGCCTATCAGCCCCAGCATTTT.

V and J are TRBV5-3 and TRBJ2-7; possible D gene TRBD2, 5 bases. TRBV5-3 is annotated as an ORF whose role is uncertain. The CDR3 length is 15 residues. Trimming removed 4 bases at V and 0 bases at J, with 14 bases between. The CDR3 spells CARSPRASLSYEQYF. As DNA, the CDR3 is TGTGCCAGAAGCCCGCGGGCTAGTCTCTCCTACGAGCAGTACTTC.

The chain joins TRBV19 to TRBJ1-6; no clear D gene. Germline CDR1 reads LNHDA; CDR2 reads SQIVND (reference sequence). There are 14 residues in the CDR3. V lost 8 bases and J 7 bases, leaving 15 bases between the germline ends. Written as DNA, the CDR3 is TGTGCCAGTTCGGAGGGTCCAGGCAATTCACCCCTCCACTTT. Translated, it gives CASSEGPGNSPLHF.

The chain carries TRBV24-1 and TRBJ1-2; 7 bases line up with TRBD1. This CDR3 has 14 residues. V shed 4 bases and J 8 bases; nucleotides not matched to a gene: 9. Germline V gives CDR1 KGHDR, CDR2 SFDVKD. CDR3 nucleotides: TGTGCCACCAGTGACCTTGGACAGGCCCGGGGCTACACCTTC. Encoded protein: CATSDLGQARGYTF.

Regarding this clone: One end of the junction does not line up with germline, which may come from a read error. V is TRBV7-7 and J is TRBJ2-5; D might be TRBD2 (5 bases). Germline lookup yields CDR1 SSHAT and CDR2 FNYEAQ (reference sequence). CDR3 size: 15 residues. In DNA, the CDR3 is TGTGCTAGCAGCCCCACATCATTTGGAGGAGAGACCCAGTACTTC. Protein: CASSPTSFGGETQYF.

This clone has just one count. The chain carries TRBV4-1 and TRBJ2-7; D not certain. CDR3 length: 15 residues. Trimming took off 1 base at V and 0 bases at J, with 10 bases between the two ends. Germline V gene sequence: CDR1 MGHRA, CDR2 YSYEKL. The CDR3 here is CASSQGTDLSYEQYF. The DNA for the CDR3 is TGCGCCAGCAGCCAAGGTACAGATCTCTCCTACGAGCAGTACTTC.

The CDR3 DNA reads as TGTGCCAGCAGCTCCGGGACAGACAGCAATGAGCAGTTCTTC. As protein: CASSSGTDSNEQFF. This chain joins TRBV5-4 and TRBJ2-1; 7 bases align to TRBD1. V was pared by 3 bases and J by 6 bases, with 6 bases of the junction left unmatched. Per the germline V gene, CDR1 is SGHNT and CDR2 is YYREEE (reference sequence). The CDR3 covers 14 residues.

In DNA, the CDR3 is TGTGCCAGCAGTTTAATGACAGGGGAGTTGGACACTGAAGCTTTCTTT. It yields the protein CASSLMTGELDTEAFF. The chain couples TRBV28 to TRBJ1-1; 8 bases match TRBD1. This CDR3 has 16 amino acids. CDR1 is MDHEN and CDR2 is SYDVKM in the germline V gene. Trimming cost V 2 bases and J 3 bases; bases outside gene matches: 8.

The chain has TRBV10-3 and TRBJ1-5, with 10 bases fitting TRBD1. Germline CDR1 ENHRY, CDR2 SYGVKD. The CDR3 contains 16 residues. V lost 6 bases and J lost 7; bases outside the gene matches: 12. The CDR3 DNA reads as TGTGCCATCAGCATGACAGGGGGCACAGAGGACCAGCCCCAGCATTTT. This gives the protein CAISMTGGTEDQPQHF.

This clone was observed once. The chain has TRBV3-1 (or the pseudogene TRBV3-2) and TRBJ1-1, with 9 bases matching TRBD1. J was trimmed by 1 base and V by 3 bases; bases with no gene match: 9. This CDR3 spans 17 amino acids. Germline assignment: CDR1 LGHDT and CDR2 YNNKEL (reference sequence). CDR3 sequence reads: CASSQGRQGDRNTEAFF. CDR3 bases: TGTGCCAGCAGCCAGGGAAGACAGGGGGATCGGAACACTGAAGCTTTCTTT.

This clone was recorded only once. This chain joins TRBV7-8 and TRBJ2-2, with D perhaps TRBD1 (6 bases). V was pared by 1 base and J by 2 bases, with 14 bases between. Germline CDR1 is SGHVS and CDR2 is FQNEAQ. The CDR3 runs 17 residues. In DNA, the CDR3 is TGTGCCAGCAGCTTAGTAGGTGGACAGCTTAACACCGGGGAGCTGTTTTTT. Amino acids: CASSLVGGQLNTGELFF.

The V gene is TRBV27, the J gene TRBJ2-3, with a tentative D call TRBD2 (6 bases). Trimming took 5 bases from V and 4 from J, leaving 13 bases between them. The CDR3 spans 14 residues. CDR1 MNHEY and CDR2 SMNVEV come from the germline V gene (reference sequence). This chain's CDR3 is CASSPRSGADTQYF. CDR3 coding DNA: TGTGCCAGCAGTCCCCGGTCGGGGGCAGATACGCAGTATTTT.

The chain combines TRBV7-2 with TRBJ1-1; D may be TRBD1 (6 bases). V lost 6 bases to trimming and J lost 14 bases, with 13 bases between them. The length of the CDR3 is 10 residues. Germline CDR1 and CDR2: SGHTA and FQGNSA. The CDR3 is CASRYRVLFF. The CDR3 DNA reads TGTGCCAGCAGGTACAGGGTTTTGTTCTTT.

The V call is TRBV7-2, the J call TRBJ2-7, with TRBD2 matching over 10 bases. Trimming removed 4 bases from V and 4 bases from J; junction bases left unmatched: 7. Germline CDR1 and CDR2: SGHTA and FQGNSA. The CDR3 totals 15 residues. In DNA form, the CDR3 reads TGTGCCAGCAGCTCGGCGCCTAGCGGGGGTTACGAGCAGTACTTC. Residues: CASSSAPSGGYEQYF.

The chain combines TRBV15 with TRBJ1-6; D is unresolved. Trimming took off 0 bases at V and 5 bases at J, with 11 bases between the two ends. The germline V gene has CDR1 LNHNV and CDR2 YYDKDF (reference sequence). The CDR3 runs to 16 residues. In nucleotides, the CDR3 is TGTGCCACCAGCAGAGATTCCTATCCGAATAATTCACCCCTCCACTTT. Translating gives CATSRDSYPNNSPLHF. Full variable domain (missing parts from reference TRBV15 and TRBJ1-6): DAMVIQNPRYQVTQFGKPVTLSCSQTLNHNVMYWYQQKSSQAPKLLFHYYDKDFNNEADTPDNFQSRRPNTSFCFLDIRSPGLGDTAMYLCATSRDSYPNNSPLHFGNGTRLTVT.

This clone was detected only once. The rearrangement uses TRBV28 and TRBJ1-6, with a possible D match to TRBD1 (5 bases). The CDR3 extends over 13 amino acids. Trimming cost V 6 bases and J 9 bases, with 12 bases left between them. Germline values: CDR1 MDHEN, CDR2 SYDVKM. The CDR3 nucleotides are TGTGCCAGCAGCCCCCTGACAGTTTCACCCCTCCACTTT. Protein sequence: CASSPLTVSPLHF.

The V gene is TRBV2, the J gene TRBJ2-2; TRBD1 might be the D (5 bases). The germline CDR1 and CDR2 sequences are SNHLY and FYNNEI. The CDR3 loop spans 15 amino acids. The V and J ends lost 11 bases and 4 bases respectively, with 20 bases between them. CDR3 loop: CACHWGSVATGELFF. Written as DNA, the CDR3 is TGTGCCTGCCACTGGGGCAGCGTCGCCACCGGGGAGCTGTTTTTT. Full variable domain (missing parts from reference TRBV2 and TRBJ2-2): EPEVTQTPSHQVTQMGQEVILRCVPISNHLYFYWYRQILGQKVEFLVSFYNNEISEKSEIFDDQFSVERPDGSNFTLKIRSTKLEDSAMYFCACHWGSVATGELFFGEGSRLTVL.

The chain joins TRBV29-1 to TRBJ2-3; 7 bases map to TRBD1. The germline CDR1 and CDR2 sequences are SQVTM and ANQGSEA. The CDR3 covers 15 residues. V shed 1 base and J 2 bases; nucleotides not matched to a gene: 6. The CDR3 nucleotides read TGCAGCGTTGAAGGGAGGACAGGATACACAGATACGCAGTATTTT. This codes for CSVEGRTGYTDTQYF.

V and J are TRBV28 and TRBJ1-5, with 8 positions matching TRBD1. With V trimmed by 4 bases and J by 2 bases, 1 base remained unmatched. Germline values: CDR1 MDHEN, CDR2 SYDVKM. There are 14 residues in the CDR3. CDR3 DNA: TGTGCCAGCAGTTGGGGACAGGGCAATCAGCCCCAGCATTTT. Translated, it gives CASSWGQGNQPQHF.

This chain uses TRBV19 with TRBJ1-1; 8 bases are shared with TRBD1. The germline CDR1 and CDR2 sequences are LNHDA and SQIVND (reference sequence). This CDR3 is 15 amino acids long. Germline trimming cut 6 bases from V and 2 bases from J; bases unmatched to any gene: 8. The CDR3 loop reads CASSPDREGNTEAFF. The CDR3 DNA sequence: TGTGCCAGTAGCCCGGACAGGGAGGGTAACACTGAAGCTTTCTTT.

Note on this clone: The sample contains more than one DNA sequence encoding this CDR3. The chain employs TRBV7-9 and TRBJ1-1, with a possible D match to TRBD1 (6 bases). The CDR3 is made up of 14 amino acids. CDR1 and CDR2 (germline): SEHNR, FQNEAQ (reference sequence). V was shortened by 6 bases and J by 3 bases, with 14 bases between the two germline ends. CDR3 residues: CASSPQGRDTEAFF. In DNA form, the CDR3 reads TGTGCCAGCAGTCCTCAGGGGCGGGACACTGAAGCTTTCTTT.

The chain carries TRBV3-1 (or the pseudogene TRBV3-2) and TRBJ2-3; TRBD1 aligns across 7 bases. V lost 4 bases to trimming and J lost 9 bases; unmatched junction nucleotides: 10. CDR1 LGHDT and CDR2 YNNKEL come from the germline V gene (reference sequence). The CDR3 has 14 amino acids. Here the CDR3 reads CASSRDRALGTQYF. DNA of the CDR3: TGTGCCAGCAGCCGCGACAGGGCCCTCGGGACGCAGTATTTT.

The rearrangement joins TRBV27 to TRBJ1-1; D possibly corresponds to TRBD1 (5 bases). The CDR3 covers 12 residues. V lost 4 bases and J 6 bases, leaving 9 bases between the germline ends. Germline V CDR1 and CDR2: MNHEY, SMNVEV (reference sequence). The CDR3 is CASSSRESEAFF. The CDR3 region has the DNA TGTGCCAGCAGTTCCAGGGAATCTGAAGCTTTCTTT.

The chain employs TRBV24-1 and TRBJ1-2; tentatively, D is TRBD1 (6 bases). The germline CDR1 and CDR2 sequences are KGHDR and SFDVKD. The ends were cut back, 4 bases at V and 6 bases at J, with 8 bases in the middle. CDR3 length: 12 residues. The CDR3 loop is CATSEQGHGYTF. CDR3 bases: TGTGCCACCAGTGAACAGGGCCATGGCTACACCTTC.

V usage is TRBV4-1 and J usage is TRBJ2-2; 15 bases agree with TRBD2. Germline CDR1 and CDR2: MGHRA and YSYEKL. The junction had 3 bases not matched to a gene; V was cut back by 4 bases and J by 0 bases. CDR3 length: 18 amino acids. The CDR3 sequence: CASSRGLAGGTNTGELFF. CDR3 coding DNA: TGCGCCAGCAGCCGGGGACTAGCGGGGGGAACGAACACCGGGGAGCTGTTTTTT.

The chain couples TRBV6-2 or TRBV6-3 to TRBJ1-2, with TRBD1 matching over 7 bases. CDR3 length: 14 amino acids. From germline, CDR1 is MNHEY and CDR2 SVGEGT. Trimming removed 7 bases from V and 4 bases from J; junction bases left unmatched: 9. CDR3 in DNA: TGTGCCAGCACCCCTCCGGGACAGCTCTATGGCTACACCTTC. Its translation: CASTPPGQLYGYTF.